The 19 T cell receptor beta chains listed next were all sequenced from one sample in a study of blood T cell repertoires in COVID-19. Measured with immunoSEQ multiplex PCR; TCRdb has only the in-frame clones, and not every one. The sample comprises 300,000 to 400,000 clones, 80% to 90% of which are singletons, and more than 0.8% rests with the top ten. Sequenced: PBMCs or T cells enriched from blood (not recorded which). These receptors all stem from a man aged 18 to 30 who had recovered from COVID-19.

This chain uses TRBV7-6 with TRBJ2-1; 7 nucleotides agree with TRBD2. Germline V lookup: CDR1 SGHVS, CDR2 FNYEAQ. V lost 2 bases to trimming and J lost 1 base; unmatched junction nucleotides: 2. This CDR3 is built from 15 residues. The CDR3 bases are TGTGCCAGCAGCTTATCTAGCGGTTCCTACAATGAGCAGTTCTTC. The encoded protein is CASSLSSGSYNEQFF.

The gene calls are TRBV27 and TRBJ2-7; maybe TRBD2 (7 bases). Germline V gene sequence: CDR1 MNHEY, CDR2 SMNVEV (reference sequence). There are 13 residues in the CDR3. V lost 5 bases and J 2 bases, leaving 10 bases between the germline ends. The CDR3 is CASSVGGPYEQYF. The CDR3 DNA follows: TGTGCCAGCAGTGTGGGGGGGCCCTACGAGCAGTACTTC.

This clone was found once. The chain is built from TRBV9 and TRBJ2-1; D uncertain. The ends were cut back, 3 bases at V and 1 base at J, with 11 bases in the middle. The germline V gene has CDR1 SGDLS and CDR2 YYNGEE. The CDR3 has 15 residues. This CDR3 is CASSEFGASYNEQFF. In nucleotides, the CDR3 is TGTGCCAGCAGCGAGTTTGGAGCTTCCTACAATGAGCAGTTCTTC.

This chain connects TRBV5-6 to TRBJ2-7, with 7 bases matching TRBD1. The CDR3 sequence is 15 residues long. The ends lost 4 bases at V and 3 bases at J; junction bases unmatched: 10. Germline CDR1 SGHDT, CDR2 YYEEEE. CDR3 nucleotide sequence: TGTGCCAGCAGCGGAAGATACAGGGGTTTCTACGAGCAGTACTTC. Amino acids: CASSGRYRGFYEQYF. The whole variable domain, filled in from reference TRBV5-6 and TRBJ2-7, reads DAGVTQSPTHLIKTRGQQVTLRCSPKSGHDTVSWYQQALGQGPQFIFQYYEEEERQRGNFPDRFSGHQFPNYSSELNVNALLLGDSALYLCASSGRYRGFYEQYFGPGTRLTVT.

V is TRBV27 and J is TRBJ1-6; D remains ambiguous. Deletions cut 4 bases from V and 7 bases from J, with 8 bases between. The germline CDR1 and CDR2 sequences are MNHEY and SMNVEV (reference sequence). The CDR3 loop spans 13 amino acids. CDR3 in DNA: TGTGCCAGCAGTTGGGGAGTGAATTCACCCCTCCACTTT. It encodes CASSWGVNSPLHF.

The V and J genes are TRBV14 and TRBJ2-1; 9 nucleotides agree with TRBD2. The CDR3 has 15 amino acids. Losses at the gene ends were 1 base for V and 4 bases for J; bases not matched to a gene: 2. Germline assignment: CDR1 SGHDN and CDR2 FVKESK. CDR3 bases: TGTGCCAGCAGCCAAGTAGCGGGAGCTTACAATGAGCAGTTCTTC. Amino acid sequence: CASSQVAGAYNEQFF.

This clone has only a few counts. CDR3 DNA: TGTGCCAGCAGCGTAGAGGCTAGCGGGGGCACAGATACGCAGTATTTT. Amino acids: CASSVEASGGTDTQYF. V is TRBV9 and J is TRBJ2-3, with TRBD2 matching 9 bases. This CDR3 is 16 amino acids long. With 0 bases clipped from V and 1 base from J, the junction kept 3 bases outside the gene matches. Germline CDR1 reads SGDLS; CDR2 reads YYNGEE.

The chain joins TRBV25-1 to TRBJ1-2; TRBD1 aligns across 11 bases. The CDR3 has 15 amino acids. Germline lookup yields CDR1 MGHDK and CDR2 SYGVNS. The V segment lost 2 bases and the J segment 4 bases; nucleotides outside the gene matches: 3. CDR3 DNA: TGTGCCAGCAGTGAAGGACAGGGGGCTTTCTATGGCTACACCTTC. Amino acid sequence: CASSEGQGAFYGYTF.

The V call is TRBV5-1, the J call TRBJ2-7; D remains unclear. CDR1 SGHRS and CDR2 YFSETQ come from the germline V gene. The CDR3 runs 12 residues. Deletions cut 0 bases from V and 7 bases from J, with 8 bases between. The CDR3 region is CASSLDVTEQYF. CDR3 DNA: TGCGCCAGCAGCTTGGACGTCACAGAGCAGTACTTC.

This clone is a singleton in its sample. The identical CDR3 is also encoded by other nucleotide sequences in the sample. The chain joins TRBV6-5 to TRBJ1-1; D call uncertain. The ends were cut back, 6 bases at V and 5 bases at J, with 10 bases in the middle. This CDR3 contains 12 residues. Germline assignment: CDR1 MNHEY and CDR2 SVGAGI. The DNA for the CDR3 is TGTGCCAGCAGGGCGGGCGGGACTGAAGCTTTCTTT. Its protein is CASRAGGTEAFF.

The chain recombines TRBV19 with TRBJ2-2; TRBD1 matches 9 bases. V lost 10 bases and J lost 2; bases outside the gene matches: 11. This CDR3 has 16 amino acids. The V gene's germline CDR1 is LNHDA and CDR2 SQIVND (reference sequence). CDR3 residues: CATDRDRDGNTGELFF. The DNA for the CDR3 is TGTGCCACCGACCGGGACAGGGACGGTAACACCGGGGAGCTGTTTTTT.

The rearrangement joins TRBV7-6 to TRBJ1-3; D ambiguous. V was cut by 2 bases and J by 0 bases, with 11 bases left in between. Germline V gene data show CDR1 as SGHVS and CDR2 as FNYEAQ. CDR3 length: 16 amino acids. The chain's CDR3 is CASSLNRDNSGNTIYF. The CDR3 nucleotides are TGTGCCAGCAGCTTAAATCGGGATAACTCTGGAAACACCATATATTTT.

In DNA form, the CDR3 reads TGTGCCTGGAGTGCCCCTACAGTGCGCGAGCAGTACTTC. Its translation is CAWSAPTVREQYF. The chain is built from TRBV30 and TRBJ2-7; no reliable D call. The V end was cut by 1 base, the J end by 6 bases, with 13 bases between. From germline, CDR1 is GTSNPN and CDR2 SVGIG (reference sequence). This CDR3 region has 13 residues.

The CDR3 is CASSQYQDTNEQYF. The CDR3 DNA is TGTGCCAGCAGCCAATATCAGGACACGAACGAGCAGTACTTC. This chain uses TRBV3-1 (or the pseudogene TRBV3-2) with TRBJ2-7; D might be TRBD1 (5 bases). V lost 2 bases and J 5 bases, leaving 13 bases between the germline ends. From germline, CDR1 is LGHDT and CDR2 YNNKEL (reference sequence). CDR3 length: 14 amino acids.

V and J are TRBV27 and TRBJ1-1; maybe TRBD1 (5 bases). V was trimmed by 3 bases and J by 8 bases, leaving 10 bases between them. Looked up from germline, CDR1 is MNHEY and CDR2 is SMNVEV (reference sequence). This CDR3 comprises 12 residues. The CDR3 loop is CASSFRGREAFF. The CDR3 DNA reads TGTGCCAGCAGTTTTCGGGGGAGGGAAGCTTTCTTT.

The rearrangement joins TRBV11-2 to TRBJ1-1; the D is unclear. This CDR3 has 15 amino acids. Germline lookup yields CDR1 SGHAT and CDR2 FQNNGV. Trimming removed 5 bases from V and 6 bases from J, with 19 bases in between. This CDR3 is CASSHLMSGSPEAFF. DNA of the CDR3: TGTGCCAGCAGCCATCTTATGTCGGGATCCCCTGAAGCTTTCTTT.

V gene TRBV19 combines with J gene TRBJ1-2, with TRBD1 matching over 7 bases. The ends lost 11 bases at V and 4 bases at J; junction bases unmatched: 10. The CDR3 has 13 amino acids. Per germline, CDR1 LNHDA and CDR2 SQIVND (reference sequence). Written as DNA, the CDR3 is TGTGCCTCCCGGTCCCAGGGGGTCTATGGCTACACCTTC. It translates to CASRSQGVYGYTF.

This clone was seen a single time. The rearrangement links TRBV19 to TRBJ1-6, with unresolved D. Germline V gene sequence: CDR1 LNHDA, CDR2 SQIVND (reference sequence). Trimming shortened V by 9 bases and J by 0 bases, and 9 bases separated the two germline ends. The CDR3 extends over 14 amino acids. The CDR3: CASEKSSYNSPLHF. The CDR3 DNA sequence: TGTGCCAGCGAGAAGAGCTCCTATAATTCACCCCTCCACTTT.

This CDR3 reads CASSRKGQGTDTQYF. The CDR3 DNA reads as TGTGCCAGCAGCAGAAAAGGACAGGGGACAGATACGCAGTATTTT. The V gene is TRBV7-2, the J gene TRBJ2-3; 9 bases are a match to TRBD1. Trimming removed 5 bases from V and 3 bases from J; junction bases left unmatched: 6. Looked up from germline, CDR1 is SGHTA and CDR2 is FQGNSA. The CDR3 runs 15 residues.